This T cell receptor (beta chain) is drawn from a study of CD8 T cells in ankylosing spondylitis. This clonotype was seen repeatedly, ten times or more. The TCR beta libraries were generated through quantitative 5'-RACE incorporating molecular barcodes. Each CDR3 protein gets one entry after TCRdb re-called the 5' RACE reads with MiXCR. The sample gives roughly 97,000 distinct CDR3 sequences, about 8.5% of which show up once; 9.9% is in the top ten. The V and J ends lost 2 bases and 1 base respectively, with 15 bases between them. This CDR3 has 16 amino acids. The germline V gene has CDR1 SEHNR and CDR2 FQNEAQ (reference sequence).

Sequencing input: blood, either unsorted or a sorted T cell fraction (not recorded which). The rearrangement joins TRBV7-9 to TRBJ2-7; the D is unclear. This clonotype originated in a male donor with ankylosing spondylitis or in good health (not recorded which). The CDR3 bases are TGTGCCAGCAGCTTACCGAGCACAGACCAGTCCTACGAGCAGTACTTC. Protein: CASSLPSTDQSYEQYF.